What follows are 22 T cell receptor beta chains derived from one specimen sequenced in a study of vaccination effects on CD4 cells after COVID-19. Their specific antigens are unknown. Assay: immunoSEQ multiplex PCR; the TCRdb copy retains only in-frame clones and omits some. This sample has 57,000 or so clones; nearly 80% occur once, and the top ten carry approximately 4.5%. Around day 10 of culture, CD4+ T cells were separated out. Each participant was given two doses of one vaccine (BNT162b2 or mRNA-1273). Sequencing was performed on CD4+ T cells from PBMCs cultured without peptide, taken after COVID-19 vaccination. These TCRs come from a human donor who received a COVID-19 vaccine.

This clone was counted only a few times. The chain has TRBV18 and TRBJ1-3, with D unclear. CDR1 and CDR2 (germline): KGHSH, LQKENI. CDR3 length: 16 amino acids. V was shortened by 2 bases and J by 0 bases, with 11 bases between the two germline ends. DNA for the CDR3: TGTGCCAGCTCACCAACCCAGGTGGCCTCTGGAAACACCATATATTTT. Translating it yields CASSPTQVASGNTIYF.

This chain connects TRBV5-1 to TRBJ2-5, with D tentatively TRBD2 (6 bases). From germline, CDR1 is SGHRS and CDR2 YFSETQ. V was cut by 4 bases and J by 5 bases, with 15 bases left in between. The CDR3 is 14 amino acids. The CDR3 is CASSPAGSGETQYF. The CDR3 DNA reads TGCGCCAGCAGCCCCGCGGGAAGCGGGGAGACCCAGTACTTC.

The rearrangement joins TRBV5-5 to TRBJ1-1, with no clear D. The germline CDR1 and CDR2 sequences are SGHKS and YYEKEE (reference sequence). This CDR3 has 15 residues. Trimming pared 0 bases from V and 1 base from J, leaving 10 bases between. CDR3 region: CASSLVRQANTEAFF. CDR3 sequence (DNA): TGTGCCAGCAGCTTGGTGAGGCAGGCGAACACTGAAGCTTTCTTT. The complete variable domain, with remaining parts taken from reference TRBV5-5 and TRBJ1-1, reads DAGVTQSPTHLIKTRGQQVTLRCSPISGHKSVSWYQQVLGQGPQFIFQYYEKEERGRGNFPDRFSARQFPNYSSELNVNALLLGDSALYLCASSLVRQANTEAFFGQGTRLTVV.

The chain carries TRBV13 and TRBJ2-7; 7 positions match TRBD1. Germline V gene sequence: CDR1 PRHDT, CDR2 FYEKMQ (reference sequence). V was pared by 2 bases and J by 3 bases, with 4 bases of the junction left unmatched. CDR3 length: 14 residues. This CDR3 reads CASSLRGGSYEQYF. Written as DNA, the CDR3 is TGTGCCAGCAGCTTAAGAGGGGGCAGCTACGAGCAGTACTTC.

This sequence joins TRBV5-6 and TRBJ1-2, with D possibly TRBD1 on 5 matching bases. Trimming took off 5 bases at V and 4 bases at J, with 21 bases between the two ends. CDR3 length equals 16 residues. Germline CDR1 SGHDT, CDR2 YYEEEE. The CDR3 nucleotides are TGTGCCAGCAGATTCCGGGACGACGCAACCGGCTATGGCTACACCTTC. Amino acid sequence: CASRFRDDATGYGYTF.

This sequence joins TRBV7-9 and TRBJ2-7; 7 bases line up with TRBD2. The CDR3 loop spans 16 amino acids. V was clipped by 5 bases and J by 6 bases; unmatched bases: 16. CDR1 and CDR2 from the germline V gene are SEHNR and FQNEAQ (reference sequence). The CDR3 region is CASSNLVGRAGSEQYF. The DNA of the CDR3 is TGTGCCAGCAGCAACCTGGTGGGGAGGGCGGGGAGCGAGCAGTACTTC.

V usage is TRBV19 and J usage is TRBJ1-2, with D maybe TRBD1 (6 bases). Trimming pared 5 bases from V and 4 bases from J, leaving 17 bases between. The CDR3 covers 15 residues. Per germline, CDR1 LNHDA and CDR2 SQIVND (reference sequence). The CDR3 region has the DNA TGTGCCAGTAGTGTTGACAGGTTTCCGGCCTATGGCTACACCTTC. Protein sequence: CASSVDRFPAYGYTF. Variable domain in full (rest from reference TRBV19 and TRBJ1-2): DGGITQSPKYLFRKEGQNVTLSCEQNLNHDAMYWYRQDPGQGLRLIYYSQIVNDFQKGDIAEGYSVSREKKESFPLTVTSAQKNPTAFYLCASSVDRFPAYGYTFGSGTRLTVV.

V usage is TRBV28 and J usage is TRBJ1-1, with D maybe TRBD1 (5 bases). The CDR3 runs to 13 residues. The germline V and J ends were trimmed by 3 bases and 2 bases, with 7 bases remaining between them. CDR1 and CDR2 from the germline V gene are MDHEN and SYDVKM. The CDR3 DNA reads as TGTGCCAGCAGTTTTCGGGGCAACACTGAAGCTTTCTTT. Amino acids: CASSFRGNTEAFF.

The chain joins TRBV2 to TRBJ1-1, with D possibly matching TRBD1 (5 bases). Germline V CDR1 and CDR2: SNHLY, FYNNEI. The length of the CDR3 is 14 residues. Trimming stripped 8 bases from V and 0 bases from J, with 13 bases between. CDR3 in DNA: TGTGCCAGCTCCTGGAGGGGACTGAACACTGAAGCTTTCTTT. Translated, it gives CASSWRGLNTEAFF.

The chain employs TRBV3-1 (or the pseudogene TRBV3-2) and TRBJ2-7, with D unclear. CDR1 is LGHDT, CDR2 YNNKEL, per germline (reference sequence). V was pared by 4 bases and J by 6 bases, with 7 bases between. The CDR3 extends over 11 amino acids. DNA for the CDR3: TGTGCCAGCAGCCCCGGTCCCGAGCAGTACTTC. Translated: CASSPGPEQYF.

The CDR3, as DNA: TGTGCCAGCAGCTTACACGCGAACACTGAAGCTTTCTTT. Translation gives CASSLHANTEAFF. The J gene is TRBJ1-1, the V gene TRBV11-3; D call uncertain. The CDR3 is made up of 13 amino acids. The V and J ends lost 2 bases and 1 base respectively, with 5 bases between them. Germline V CDR1 and CDR2: SGHNT, YENEEA.

This clone was seen once. The gene calls are TRBV4-1 and TRBJ2-1; D is unresolved. The germline V and J ends were trimmed by 1 base and 4 bases, with 5 bases remaining between them. The CDR3 spans 13 residues. The germline V gene encodes CDR1 MGHRA and CDR2 YSYEKL. The DNA for the CDR3 is TGCGCCAGCAGCCAAGGTGGATACAATGAGCAGTTCTTC. Encoded protein: CASSQGGYNEQFF.

This clone was observed a single time. This chain connects TRBV3-1 (or the pseudogene TRBV3-2) to TRBJ2-3, with TRBD2 as a possible D gene (5 bases). The CDR3 has 16 residues. Between the trimmed V and J ends, which lost 0 bases and 6 bases, there was a span of 16 bases. In germline, CDR1 is LGHDT, CDR2 YNNKEL (reference sequence). CDR3 region: CASSQESGSQRDTQYF. DNA of the CDR3: TGTGCCAGCAGCCAAGAATCGGGGTCGCAGCGGGATACGCAGTATTTT.

CDR3 sequence (DNA): TGTGCCAGCAGCCAGTGGAGTTCACCCCTCCACTTT. This sequence encodes CASSQWSSPLHF. This rearrangement joins TRBV3-1 (or the pseudogene TRBV3-2) to TRBJ1-6; D unresolved. Between the trimmed V and J ends, which lost 3 bases and 9 bases, there was a span of 6 bases. The CDR3 is made up of 12 amino acids. Germline loops: CDR1 LGHDT, CDR2 YNNKEL (reference sequence).

The gene calls are TRBV11-3 and TRBJ2-1; the match to TRBD2 covers 15 bases. Germline CDR1 and CDR2: SGHNT and YENEEA. This CDR3 comprises 15 residues. J was trimmed by 7 bases and V by 5 bases; bases with no gene match: 3. The CDR3: CASSPGLAGGNEQFF. CDR3 sequence (DNA): TGTGCCAGCAGCCCGGGACTAGCGGGAGGAAATGAGCAGTTCTTC.

The rearrangement links TRBV7-3 to TRBJ2-1; 11 nucleotides match TRBD2. The CDR3 loop spans 15 amino acids. The germline V gene has CDR1 SGHTA and CDR2 FQGTGA. V dropped 3 bases and J dropped 5; count of bases not matched to a gene: 3. The chain's CDR3 is CASSLTSGAHNEQFF. The CDR3 DNA follows: TGTGCCAGCAGCTTGACTAGCGGGGCCCACAATGAGCAGTTCTTC. Full variable domain (outside the CDR3, taken from reference TRBV7-3 and TRBJ2-1): GAGVSQTPSNKVTEKGKYVELRCDPISGHTALYWYRQSLGQGPEFLIYFQGTGAADDSGLPNDRFFAVRPEGSVSTLKIQRTERGDSAVYLCASSLTSGAHNEQFFGPGTRLTVL.

The chain joins TRBV5-4 to TRBJ2-7, with a weak D call TRBD2 (6 bases). Between the trimmed V and J ends, which lost 4 bases and 7 bases, there was a span of 15 bases. This CDR3 contains 13 residues. In germline, CDR1 is SGHNT, CDR2 YYREEE (reference sequence). CDR3 sequence: CASSLGLLEEQYF. Here the CDR3 DNA reads TGTGCCAGCAGCCTGGGACTGCTGGAGGAGCAGTACTTC.

The rearrangement uses TRBV3-1 (or the pseudogene TRBV3-2) and TRBJ2-1; TRBD2 matches 13 bases. The CDR3 is made up of 16 amino acids. V lost 6 bases and J lost 6; bases outside the gene matches: 8. Germline-derived CDR1 and CDR2 are LGHDT and YNNKEL (reference sequence). The CDR3 loop is CASSPPGTSGINEQFF. The CDR3 bases are TGTGCCAGCAGTCCTCCTGGGACTAGCGGGATCAATGAGCAGTTCTTC.

This chain connects TRBV11-2 to TRBJ1-2; TRBD1 might be the D (6 bases). The ends were cut back, 4 bases at V and 0 bases at J, with 18 bases in the middle. Germline CDR1 SGHAT, CDR2 FQNNGV. The CDR3 spans 17 residues. In nucleotides, the CDR3 is TGTGCCAGCAGCTCCTACCATAAGACAGGCGCTAACTATGGCTACACCTTC. Translating gives CASSSYHKTGANYGYTF.

The chain is built from TRBV19 and TRBJ2-7; D uncertain. The ends were cut back, 4 bases at V and 7 bases at J, with 17 bases in the middle. Germline-derived CDR1 and CDR2 are LNHDA and SQIVND (reference sequence). This CDR3 is built from 14 residues. The CDR3 spells CASSTSWGSGEQYF. Here the CDR3 DNA reads TGTGCCAGTAGTACCTCCTGGGGAAGTGGAGAGCAGTACTTC.

The chain employs TRBV5-1 and TRBJ1-3; D uncertain. Trimming removed 7 bases from V and 0 bases from J, with 14 bases in between. This CDR3 region has 15 residues. Germline loops: CDR1 SGHRS, CDR2 YFSETQ. CDR3: CASSRTDSSGNTIYF. CDR3 DNA sequence: TGCGCCAGCTCTCGGACGGATAGCTCTGGAAACACCATATATTTT.

The chain is built from TRBV5-8 and TRBJ2-4; TRBD2 matches at 7 bases. V gave up 3 bases and J gave up 1 base; unmatched junction bases: 1. Germline loops: CDR1 SGHTS, CDR2 YDEGEE. The CDR3 totals 14 residues. DNA of the CDR3: TGTGCCAGCAGCTGGGGGGGGGCCAAAAACATTCAGTACTTC. Translation gives CASSWGGAKNIQYF.